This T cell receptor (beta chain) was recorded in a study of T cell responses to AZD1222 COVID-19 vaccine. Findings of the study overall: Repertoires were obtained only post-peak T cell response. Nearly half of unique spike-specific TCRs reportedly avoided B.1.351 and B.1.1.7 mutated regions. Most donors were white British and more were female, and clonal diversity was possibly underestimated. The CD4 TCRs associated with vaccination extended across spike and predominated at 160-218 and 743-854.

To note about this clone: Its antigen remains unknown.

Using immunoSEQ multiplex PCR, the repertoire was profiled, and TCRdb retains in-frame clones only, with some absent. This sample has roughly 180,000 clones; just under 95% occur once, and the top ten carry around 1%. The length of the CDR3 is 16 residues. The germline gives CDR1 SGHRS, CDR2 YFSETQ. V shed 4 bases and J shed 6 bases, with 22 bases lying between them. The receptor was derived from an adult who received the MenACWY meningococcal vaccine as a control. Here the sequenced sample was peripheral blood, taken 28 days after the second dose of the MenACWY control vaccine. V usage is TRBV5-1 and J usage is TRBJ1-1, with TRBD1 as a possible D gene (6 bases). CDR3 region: CASSPRKPTGDSEAFF. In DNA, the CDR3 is TGCGCCAGCAGCCCGCGAAAACCGACAGGAGACTCTGAAGCTTTCTTT.